Listed below are T cell receptor beta chains from one sample, sequenced in a study of early stage breast cancer tumors. Here immunoSEQ multiplex PCR was the method, and the copy in TCRdb shows in-frame clones only, minus some. The sample comprises around 31,000 clones, roughly 77% of which are singletons, and 4.7% rests with the top ten. Sequences were obtained from blood. These receptors were collected from a person aged 35-49 years with breast cancer. Each CDR3 is given with its conserved first and last residue. Fields, in order: D gene, V gene, clone size, J gene, CDR3 DNA, CDR3 protein. The D gene is left open where the match is weak. A clone size is listed for some rows: how often the clone was seen (once, few, many), or a class if it is expanded.

>NA|TRBV10-3|NA|TRBJ2-1
TGTGCCATCAGTGAGTCCGGGTGGGATGAGCAGTTCTTC
CAISESGWDEQFF
>NA|TRBV6-5|NA|TRBJ2-2
TGTGCCAGCAGTTATTCCTTCGACATAAATACCGGGGAGCTGTTTTTT
CASSYSFDINTGELFF
>NA|TRBV27|few|TRBJ1-1
TGTGCCAGCAGTCAGGACCCCAGGAAGGGCACTGAAGCTTTCTTT
CASSQDPRKGTEAFF
>TRBD1|TRBV7-8|few|TRBJ1-5
TGTGCCAGCAGCACCGGACAGGGTAGCAATCAGCCCCAGCATTTT
CASSTGQGSNQPQHF
>NA|TRBV5-4|NA|TRBJ2-3
TGTGCCAGCAGCTTGGGGGTACCTGGCACAGATACGCAGTATTTT
CASSLGVPGTDTQYF
>TRBD2|TRBV2|NA|TRBJ2-2
TGTGCCAGCAGTCCTAGCGGGGGCCCCGGGGAGCTGTTTTTT
CASSPSGGPGELFF
>NA|TRBV27|few|TRBJ2-7
TGTGCCAGCAGTGTTTATAGAAGAACGTTGTACGAGCAGTACTTC
CASSVYRRTLYEQYF
>NA|TRBV30|NA|TRBJ1-1
TGTGCCTGGAGGGACTTCCGGGAGGAAGCTTTCTTT
CAWRDFREEAFF
>TRBD2|TRBV10-3|NA|TRBJ2-7
TGTGCCATCAGTGAGTGGTGGGAGGGGAATTACGAGCAGTACTTC
CAISEWWEGNYEQYF
>NA|TRBV7-2|NA|TRBJ1-1
TGTGCCAGCAGCTTAGCGGGGGCTACAAACACTGAAGCTTTCTTT
CASSLAGATNTEAFF
>TRBD1|TRBV4-1|NA|TRBJ1-2
TGCGCCAGCAGCCAAGAAACCTACCGGGACAGGGTTCCTAACTATGGCTACACCTTC
CASSQETYRDRVPNYGYTF
>NA|TRBV18|NA|TRBJ2-1
TGTGCCAGCTCACCACAGGGCAGGGGTTTCAATGAGCAGTTCTTC
CASSPQGRGFNEQFF
>NA|TRBV7-9|NA|TRBJ2-1
TGTGCCAGCAGCGAGTCCATCAGGATTGGGAATGAGCAGTTCTTC
CASSESIRIGNEQFF
>NA|TRBV5-4|few|TRBJ2-3
TGTGCCAGCAGCCTCGGGAATTGGGCCACAGATACGCAGTATTTT
CASSLGNWATDTQYF
>TRBD1|TRBV28|NA|TRBJ2-1
TGTGCCAGCAGTGGCGGACAGGGGCTCAATGAGCAGTTCTTC
CASSGGQGLNEQFF
>TRBD1|TRBV5-6|few|TRBJ1-4
TGTGCCAGCAGCTACAGGGGTCCTAATGAAAAACTGTTTTTT
CASSYRGPNEKLFF
>NA|TRBV4-3|NA|TRBJ1-2
TGCGCCAGCAGCCAAGGAGTCCATAGGGGTAACTATGGCTACACCTTC
CASSQGVHRGNYGYTF